This T cell receptor beta chain was sequenced in a study of molecular identifiers for immune sequencing clone quantification. Germline V CDR1 and CDR2: SGHAT, FQNNGV. The CDR3 runs to 12 residues. Methods described previously, with TCR primers listed, were used for bulk TCR libraries. TCRdb re-analysed the PCR reads in MiXCR, keeping a single row per CDR3 protein. Found here are about 60,000 distinct CDR3 sequences, about 20% of them singletons; the top ten hold around 1.4%. Naive CD8 T cells were FACS-sorted by CD8+CD4-CCR7+CD45RA+ markers. About this clonotype: A read error may produce the germline difference seen at one junction end.

The source is a human donor in good health. Some libraries in this study had Jurkat cell RNA spiked in. The gene calls are TRBV11-2 and TRBJ2-7; no firm D call. Sequencing was done on a sample of naive CD8+ T cells from blood, with Jurkat cell RNA spiked in. This sample's subset: FACS-sorted CD8+CD4-CCR7+CD45RA+ naive T cells. This chain's CDR3 is CASSFNPSEQYF. CDR3 sequence (DNA): TGTGCCAGTAGCTTCAACCCCTCCGAGCAGTACTTC.